The rows below give T cell receptor beta chains drawn from one sample of a study of T-cell reconstitution after alpha-beta-depleted transplantation in children. TCRdb analysed the PCR reads with MiXCR anew, one entry per CDR3 protein. The table shows about 540,000 distinct CDR3 sequences, with around 16% occurring only once. The material was PBMCs from the stem cell graft donor, obtained from the stem cell graft. These receptors were collected from a human donor who donated a stem cell graft to a child with acute lymphoblastic leukemia. Both conserved end residues are part of each CDR3. Fields, in order: clone size, V gene, D gene, J gene, CDR3 DNA, CDR3 protein. A D gene is named only where the DNA matches it firmly. The size entry is marked missing in some rows and otherwise reads once, few, many or a size class.

size: .; V: TRBV27; D: .; J: TRBJ2-1; DNA: TGTGCCAGCAGCCCGACGTCCTTCGGGAGCTCCTACAATGAGCAGTTCTTC; CDR3: CASSPTSFGSSYNEQFF
size: .; V: TRBV5-1; D: TRBD2; J: TRBJ2-3; DNA: TGCGCCAGCAGCTTGCCCGGGAGGGAGGGAGATACGCAGTATTTT; CDR3: CASSLPGREGDTQYF
size: .; V: TRBV5-6; D: .; J: TRBJ2-1; DNA: TGTGCCAGCAGCTTCCCGGGACAACATGAGCAGTTCTTC; CDR3: CASSFPGQHEQFF
size: .; V: TRBV18; D: TRBD2; J: TRBJ2-1; DNA: TGTGCCAGCTCACCAGAAGATAGCGGGCCCGAGCAGTTCTTC; CDR3: CASSPEDSGPEQFF
size: few; V: TRBV15; D: TRBD1; J: TRBJ1-4; DNA: TGTGCCACCAGCCTTACCCGGACAGGGATTAATGAAAAACTGTTTTTT; CDR3: CATSLTRTGINEKLFF
size: .; V: TRBV20-1; D: TRBD2; J: TRBJ2-1; DNA: TGCAGTGCCCTACGGGAGGGCCCCTACAATGAGCAGTTCTTC; CDR3: CSALREGPYNEQFF
size: .; V: TRBV5-6; D: TRBD2; J: TRBJ2-1; DNA: TGTGCCAGCAGCTTATTACTAGCGGCCTACAATGAGCAGTTCTTC; CDR3: CASSLLLAAYNEQFF
size: .; V: TRBV5-1; D: .; J: TRBJ2-2; DNA: TGCGCCAGCCAGCTGGCACTTACGAACACCGGGGAGCTGTTTTTT; CDR3: CASQLALTNTGELFF
size: few; V: TRBV20-1; D: .; J: TRBJ1-2; DNA: TGCAGTGCCCCACGGACCTACAGGGAGGCCTATGGCTACACCTTC; CDR3: CSAPRTYREAYGYTF
size: .; V: TRBV10-3; D: TRBD1; J: TRBJ2-1; DNA: TGTGCCATCAGTGAATACAGTCAGGGGGACAATGAGCAGTTCTTC; CDR3: CAISEYSQGDNEQFF
size: .; V: TRBV3-1; D: TRBD2; J: TRBJ2-1; DNA: TGTGCCAGCAGCCAAGGAGCGGGAGTCCACAATGAGCAGTTCTTC; CDR3: CASSQGAGVHNEQFF
size: .; V: TRBV7-6; D: TRBD1; J: TRBJ2-7; DNA: TGTGCCAGCAGCTTCGGGACAGGGGGCTACGACGAGCAGTACTTC; CDR3: CASSFGTGGYDEQYF
size: .; V: TRBV7-8; D: .; J: TRBJ1-2; DNA: TGTGCCAGCAGCTTAGCCTTAGAGGGGGGTGGTTATGGCTACACCTTC; CDR3: CASSLALEGGGYGYTF
size: .; V: TRBV14; D: .; J: TRBJ2-3; DNA: TGTGCCAGCAGCCAAGTTCCAGCGGATACGATCACAGATACGCGGTATTTT; CDR3: CASSQVPADTITDTRYF
size: few; V: TRBV7-3; D: TRBD2; J: TRBJ2-3; DNA: TGTGCCAGCAGCTCGAGGCACAAGGGACTAGCGGGAGGAGATACGCAGTATTTT; CDR3: CASSSRHKGLAGGDTQYF
size: many; V: TRBV5-5; D: TRBD1; J: TRBJ2-1; DNA: TGTGCCAGCAGCTTGGGGGGGACAGGGCCATACAATGAGCAGTTCTTC; CDR3: CASSLGGTGPYNEQFF
size: .; V: TRBV9; D: TRBD2; J: TRBJ2-7; DNA: TGTGCCAGCACCAAAGCGGGAGGGCCGAACGAGCAGTACTTC; CDR3: CASTKAGGPNEQYF
size: .; V: TRBV20-1; D: TRBD1; J: TRBJ2-6; DNA: TGCAGTGCTAGATCCTCGGGACAGGGAGTCTCTGGGGCCAACGTCCTGACTTTC; CDR3: CSARSSGQGVSGANVLTF
size: few; V: TRBV5-1; D: TRBD2; J: TRBJ2-7; DNA: TGCGCCAGCAGCTTATCCCCCCAGCGGGAGAGTCCCTACGAGCAGTACTTC; CDR3: CASSLSPQRESPYEQYF
size: .; V: TRBV7-2; D: TRBD1; J: TRBJ2-7; DNA: TGTGCCAGCAGCTTAAGGACAGGGGGCATCAACGAGCAGTACTTC; CDR3: CASSLRTGGINEQYF
size: .; V: TRBV5-1; D: .; J: TRBJ2-1; DNA: TGCGCCAGCAGCTTCTCGGGCCCCATGTACAATGAGCAGTTCTTC; CDR3: CASSFSGPMYNEQFF
size: .; V: TRBV6-5; D: .; J: TRBJ1-2; DNA: TGTGCCAGCAGAGCGACAGTACCTAACTATGGCTACACCTTC; CDR3: CASRATVPNYGYTF
size: .; V: TRBV12-3/TRBV12-4; D: TRBD1; J: TRBJ1-2; DNA: TGTGCCAGCAGTTCGATAACCCGGCGAACAGGGGACGGAGGCTACACCTTC; CDR3: CASSSITRRTGDGGYTF
size: few; V: TRBV6-5; D: .; J: TRBJ2-2; DNA: TGTGCCAGCAGCCACAGCTCCGGGGAGCTGTTTTTT; CDR3: CASSHSSGELFF
size: .; V: TRBV10-1; D: .; J: TRBJ2-1; DNA: TGCGCCAGCAGTGACACGGGGGTTCCGTCCGGGCAGTTCTTC; CDR3: CASSDTGVPSGQFF
size: .; V: TRBV12-3/TRBV12-4; D: .; J: TRBJ1-5; DNA: TGTGCCAGCGCCGCTTGGGGGGACGGTAATCAGCCCCAGCATTTT; CDR3: CASAAWGDGNQPQHF
size: .; V: TRBV7-6; D: TRBD2; J: TRBJ2-1; DNA: TGTGCCAGCAGCCCAGAGCGGGGATCCTACAATGAGCAGTTCTTC; CDR3: CASSPERGSYNEQFF
size: .; V: TRBV12-3/TRBV12-4; D: TRBD1; J: TRBJ1-2; DNA: TGTGCCAGCAGTCCGGGACAGGGGGCTTATGGCTACACCTTC; CDR3: CASSPGQGAYGYTF
size: .; V: TRBV5-1; D: TRBD1; J: TRBJ2-6; DNA: TGCGCCAGCAGCGGTGATTGGGACAGATTCTCTGGGGCCAACGTCCTGACTTTC; CDR3: CASSGDWDRFSGANVLTF
size: .; V: TRBV29-1; D: TRBD1; J: TRBJ1-1; DNA: TGCAGCGCTACAGGACAGGGTGGCGCTGAAGCTTTCTTT; CDR3: CSATGQGGAEAFF
size: .; V: TRBV19; D: .; J: TRBJ2-3; DNA: TGTGCCAGTAGTATTATTAGGGGAGCGGATACGCAGTATTTT; CDR3: CASSIIRGADTQYF
size: few; V: TRBV6-6; D: .; J: TRBJ1-2; DNA: TGTGCCAGCAGGCGGCTTCTGGACAATGGCTACACCTTC; CDR3: CASRRLLDNGYTF
size: few; V: TRBV9; D: TRBD1; J: TRBJ1-2; DNA: TGTGCCAGCAGCGAGCAACAGGGGTATGGCTACACCTTC; CDR3: CASSEQQGYGYTF
size: few; V: TRBV21-1; D: .; J: TRBJ2-1; DNA: TGTGCCAGCAGCAAAGCTTTACCGGGGACCAATGAGCAGTTCTTC; CDR3: CASSKALPGTNEQFF
size: few; V: TRBV6-4; D: TRBD2; J: TRBJ2-1; DNA: TGTGCCAGCAGTGACCCCGTAGCGGGGGGTTCCCACAATGAGCAGTTCTTC; CDR3: CASSDPVAGGSHNEQFF
size: .; V: TRBV7-9; D: .; J: TRBJ2-7; DNA: TGTGCCAGCAGCTTATTGCACACCGGCACAATAAACGAGCAGTACTTC; CDR3: CASSLLHTGTINEQYF
size: few; V: TRBV10-3; D: .; J: TRBJ2-7; DNA: TGTGCCATGAATGGAGGGGGACCCTACGAGCAGTACTTC; CDR3: CAMNGGGPYEQYF
size: few; V: TRBV28; D: .; J: TRBJ2-7; DNA: TGTGCCAGCAGTTTATGGGGCAGGAGCTCCTACGAGCAGTACTTC; CDR3: CASSLWGRSSYEQYF
size: .; V: TRBV6-5; D: .; J: TRBJ1-1; DNA: TGTGCCAGCAGTTACAGTATGAACACTGAAGCTTTCTTT; CDR3: CASSYSMNTEAFF
size: few; V: TRBV7-9; D: TRBD1; J: TRBJ2-1; DNA: TGTGCCAGCGCGTCCGGGACAGAAGACAATGAGCAGTTCTTC; CDR3: CASASGTEDNEQFF
size: few; V: TRBV5-1; D: .; J: TRBJ2-5; DNA: TGCGCCAGCAGCTTACTGGCCTCGGGGCCGGAGACCCAGTACTTC; CDR3: CASSLLASGPETQYF
size: few; V: TRBV19; D: TRBD1; J: TRBJ2-7; DNA: TGTGCCAGTAGTGACGCGATTCCCGGGACAGGGGGTCCCTACGAGCAGTACTTC; CDR3: CASSDAIPGTGGPYEQYF
size: few; V: TRBV5-1; D: .; J: TRBJ2-5; DNA: TGCGCCAGCAGCTTGGGGGGACAGACCCAGTACTTC; CDR3: CASSLGGQTQYF
size: few; V: TRBV9; D: .; J: TRBJ2-5; DNA: TGTGCCAGCAGCGTAGAACAGAGTCAAGAGACCCAGTACTTC; CDR3: CASSVEQSQETQYF
size: few; V: TRBV19; D: TRBD2; J: TRBJ2-5; DNA: TGTGCCAGTAGTCGGGAGGAAACCCCCGCAGAGACCCAGTACTTC; CDR3: CASSREETPAETQYF
size: few; V: TRBV7-9; D: TRBD1; J: TRBJ1-3; DNA: TGTGCCAGCAGCTTAGTAGGGGGCACCTCTGGAAACACCATATATTTT; CDR3: CASSLVGGTSGNTIYF
size: .; V: TRBV7-9; D: .; J: TRBJ2-1; DNA: TGTGCCAGCAGCTTAGGTACTCTCGATGAGCAGTTCTTC; CDR3: CASSLGTLDEQFF
size: few; V: TRBV18; D: TRBD1; J: TRBJ1-5; DNA: TGTGCCACCGCGACAGGGCGCTCCAATCAGCCCCAGCATTTT; CDR3: CATATGRSNQPQHF
size: .; V: TRBV20-1; D: .; J: TRBJ2-7; DNA: TGCAGTGCTAGCCCCCTCACTAGCTACTCCTACGAGCAGTACTTC; CDR3: CSASPLTSYSYEQYF
size: many; V: TRBV5-1; D: TRBD1; J: TRBJ2-1; DNA: TGCGCCAGCGGGAGGGGGACAGGGGGCGTCAATGAGCAGTTCTTC; CDR3: CASGRGTGGVNEQFF
size: .; V: TRBV5-6; D: TRBD1; J: TRBJ2-2; DNA: TGTGCCAGCAGCGACAGGGTCGGGGAGCTGTTTTTT; CDR3: CASSDRVGELFF